What follows is one T cell receptor (beta chain) and its context. Its target antigen remains unknown. Base-call qualities are not available, and no considerably larger clone is one nucleotide away. DNA from CEF-cultured naive and memory CD4+ T cells underwent immunoSEQ TCR-beta sequencing at survey level. In the source study's methods: During preprocessing, nonproductive sequences were removed, as were CDR3s that did not start with C, did not end with F or W, or were shorter than 7 amino acids. The MANAFEST web app was used to call antigen-specific clonotypes on the basis of expansion compared with the reference and with other culture wells. A clone counted as positive if significantly expanded in 2 of 3 replicate wells versus the reference culture at FDR below 0.05. Positive clones also required significant expansion versus all other tandem wells and an odds ratio above 5. Cultured and uncultured naive and memory CD4+ repertoires were searched for previously identified spike- and CEF-reactive CDR3s. CDR3 homology was quantified as pairwise Levenshtein distance, calculated with the stringdist R package after three terminal residues were trimmed from each end. Imported from immuneACCESS, the table was reduced by TCRdb to in-frame sequences with V and J called. These copies leave out some clones; in studies compared against another copy, an unresolved V gene accounts for under half, and the cause of the remainder is not known. The V and J calls and clone size are taken from that table; D and trimming were inferred from the DNA. The sample table contains over 35,000 clones; only one count was recorded for about three quarters of them. The ten top clones hold roughly 22% of the sample.

This sample stems from a study of CD4 T cells in relation to SARS-CoV-2 and coronaviruses (dated by TCRdb to the early 2020s). Describing the broader study: In the ViraFEST assay, PBMCs were grown with antigen for nine to eleven days, and TCR beta CDR3s were then sequenced to identify antigen-specific clonal expansions. Across all 12 patients in the full convalescent cohort, ages ranged from 21 to 72 years, with a median of 38. Of the 12 convalescent patients, 8 were male and 4 were female, and two of the subjects were Hispanic. Using patient-derived lymphoblastoid cell lines, the shared crossreactive spike epitopes were mapped to their HLA restriction. At the level of individual TCR clonotypes, the study measured memory CD4+ T cell crossreactivity between SARS-CoV-2 spike protein and common cold coronavirus spike proteins. The Adaptive Biotechnologies TCR-sequencing kit was used for samples from a few pre-COVID donors and for the naive versus memory experiments, whereas the other data were Illumina-based. Expansion assays from other donors in the study were sequenced with a different, Illumina-based TCR-beta assay. What the authors observed across the whole study: Significantly weaker SARS-CoV-2-driven expansion was shown by crossreactive clones than by monoreactive clones, consistent with antigenic imprinting. Since the crossreactivity analysis centred on spike protein, crossreactivity against other viral proteins was not assessed. Memory CD4+ clonotypes crossrecognizing SARS-CoV-2 and at least one common cold coronavirus spike were found in around 59% of donors. Naive versus memory sequencing indicated that memory recall responses, rather than primary responses primed during culture, are detected by the assay. No donor contributed both pre-pandemic and post-infection samples, which limited tracing the source of pre-existing responses. The study was constrained by small numbers of patients and of tested TCRs.

Naive and memory CD4+ T cells were separated from cryopreserved PBMCs by first enriching for CD4 and then performing EasySep naive CD4+ T cell enrichment. For less than twelve days, sorted naive or memory CD4+ T cells (over 90,000) were cultured at a 1:1 ratio with T cell-depleted PBMCs and CEF peptides. Triplicate replicate wells were generally used for each peptide culture condition. Ficoll-Paque PLUS gradient centrifugation was used to isolate PBMCs from either whole blood or leukapheresis product. PBMCs were either used fresh in the expansion assay or cryopreserved at -140 degrees C. The QIAamp Micro DNA Kit was used to extract genomic DNA from the CD4+ T cells. The receptor was derived from an adult with COVID-19. Sequencing was done on a sample of memory CD4+ T cells from PBMCs, cultured in vitro. What the cell subset or site label conveys for this sample: memory (non-naive) CD4+ T cells.

The DNA is TGTGCCAGCAGTTTAAGTTACTACGAGCAGTACTTC. Its coded protein is CASSLSYYEQYF. The rearrangement joined TRBV28 to TRBJ2-7, with the identity of the D gene unclear. From cysteine to phenylalanine, the CDR3 is 12 amino acids long. Only CDR3 DNA is held: 36 bases, read in frame from base 1. Via the germline V gene, CDR1 is MDHEN and CDR2 SYDVKM. V is pared back by 2 bases and J by 3 bases, with 5 bases lying between the germline termini.